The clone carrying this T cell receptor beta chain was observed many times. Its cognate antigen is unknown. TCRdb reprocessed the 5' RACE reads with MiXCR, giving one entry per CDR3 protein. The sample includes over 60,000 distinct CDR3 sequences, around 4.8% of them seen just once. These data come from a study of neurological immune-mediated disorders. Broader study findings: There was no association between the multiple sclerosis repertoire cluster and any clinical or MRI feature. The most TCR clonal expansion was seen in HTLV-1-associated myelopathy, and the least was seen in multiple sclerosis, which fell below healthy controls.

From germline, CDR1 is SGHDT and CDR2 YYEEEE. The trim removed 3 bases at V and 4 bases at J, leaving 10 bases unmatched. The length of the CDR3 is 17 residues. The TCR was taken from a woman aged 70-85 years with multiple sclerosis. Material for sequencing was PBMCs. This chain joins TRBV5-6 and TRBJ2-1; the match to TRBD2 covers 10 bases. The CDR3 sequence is CASSWNPSGRIYNEQFF. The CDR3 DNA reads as TGTGCCAGCAGCTGGAACCCTAGCGGGAGAATTTACAATGAGCAGTTCTTC.